This T cell receptor beta chain was profiled in a study of OX40 agonist ivuxolimab in advanced cancers. Study details: Patients took ivuxolimab, an agonistic anti-OX40 (CD134) antibody. Ivuxolimab, which patients received intravenously every 2 weeks, was dosed at 0.01 to 10 mg/kg. Dose-escalation patients' cancers were hepatocellular carcinoma, melanoma, renal cell or head and neck cancer.

Measured with immunoSEQ multiplex PCR; TCRdb has only the in-frame clones, and not every one. The sample carries roughly 80,000 clones, about 80% recorded once. For this clone: The junction departs from the called germline gene at one end, perhaps through a read error.

Germline CDR1 reads SEHNR; CDR2 reads FQNEAQ (reference sequence). This CDR3 spans 13 amino acids. This TCR derives from an adult with an advanced solid tumor such as melanoma, head and neck, liver or kidney cancer. The chain uses TRBV7-9 and TRBJ1-2; 9 bases align to TRBD1. The starting material was CD4+ or CD8+ T cells sorted from blood, obtained in a trial of the OX40 agonist ivuxolimab. The CDR3 sequence: CASSLAGADRGPF. The CDR3, as DNA: TGTGCCAGCAGCTTAGCAGGTGCGGACAGGGGTCCTTTC.